These T cell receptor beta chains were read from a single sample in a study of cytomegalovirus exposure and HLA in healthy donors. The table came from immunoSEQ multiplex PCR; TCRdb's copy has only in-frame clones and leaves some out. The sample shows under 150,000 clones, 60% to 70% of them seen only once. The sequenced material came from PBMCs. The receptors derive from a woman in her thirties or forties in good health and CMV-seropositive. The CDR3 runs from the conserved cysteine through the conserved F or W. D genes are given only for firm matches. Expanded clones are given a class, and other clones once, few, many or no size at all.

NA | NA | TRBJ2-1 | TRBV18 | TGTGCCAGCTCACCCCAAGAGGGGGTCACCTACAATGAGCAGTTCTTC | CASSPQEGVTYNEQFF
TRBD2 | NA | TRBJ2-3 | TRBV7-9 | TGTGCCAGCAAAATAGCGGGATGGCAGTATTTT | CASKIAGWQYF
NA | once | TRBJ2-7 | TRBV7-2 | TGTGCCAGCAGCTTAGTCAACGAGCAGTACTTC | CASSLVNEQYF
NA | once | TRBJ2-1 | TRBV29-1 | TGCAGCGATAGAAGGGACTCTTACAATGAGCAGTTCTTC | CSDRRDSYNEQFF
NA | NA | TRBJ1-2 | TRBV30 | TGTGCCTGGAGTGTAGGGGGGGCCAACTATGGCTACACCTTC | CAWSVGGANYGYTF
TRBD2 | NA | TRBJ2-7 | TRBV5-4 | TGTGCCAGCAGCTATAGCGGTAGCGGGAGTTTGTACGAGCAGTACTTC | CASSYSGSGSLYEQYF
NA | few | TRBJ1-4 | TRBV7-9 | TGTGCCAGCAGCTCTCCGTGGACAGAAAAACTGTTTTTT | CASSSPWTEKLFF
NA | NA | TRBJ2-4 | TRBV7-3 | TGTGCCAGCAGCTTAGTAGGGGTCGGGTTTCAGTACTTC | CASSLVGVGFQYF
TRBD1 | NA | TRBJ1-2 | TRBV9 | TGTGCCAGCAGCGTAGATCCGTCCAACGGGGACAGTATCTATGGCTACACCTTC | CASSVDPSNGDSIYGYTF
NA | NA | TRBJ2-5 | TRBV2 | TGTGCCAGCATGGCCCTCTCAAGTGCCCAGTACTTC | CASMALSSAQYF
NA | NA | TRBJ2-5 | TRBV5-1 | TGCGCCAGCAGCTTGGACCCAGGGTTAAAGACCCAGTACTTC | CASSLDPGLKTQYF
TRBD2 | once | TRBJ2-5 | TRBV7-2 | TGTGCCAGCAGCCCCCCGACTAGCGGGAGGCCGGGGGAGACCCAGTACTTC | CASSPPTSGRPGETQYF
TRBD2 | few | TRBJ2-7 | TRBV7-8 | TGTGCCAGCAGCCCCCGGCGGGGGGGGTTCTACGAGCAGTACTTC | CASSPRRGGFYEQYF
NA | NA | TRBJ1-1 | TRBV7-9 | TGTGCCAGCAGCTTATCTCAGGGTTGGGACACTGAAGCTTTCTTT | CASSLSQGWDTEAFF
NA | few | TRBJ1-2 | TRBV7-2 | TGTGCCAGCAGCCCAGGCGGGGGCGCTAACTATGGCTACACCTTC | CASSPGGGANYGYTF
NA | NA | TRBJ2-1 | TRBV9 | TGTGCCAGCAGCGTAGGGAATTCGGGGGAGAGGGACAATGAGCAGTTCTTC | CASSVGNSGERDNEQFF
TRBD2 | NA | TRBJ2-1 | TRBV5-3 | TGTGCCAGAAGCCTCCTTCTACTAGCGGGAGTTACCCCAAATGAGCAGTTCTTC | CARSLLLLAGVTPNEQFF
NA | NA | TRBJ1-1 | TRBV19 | TGTGCCAGTAGTATTGCTTGGACAGCCCCTCACGGCACTGAAGCTTTCTTT | CASSIAWTAPHGTEAFF
TRBD1 | once | TRBJ2-2 | TRBV11-1 | TGTGCCAGCAGCTCCGACAGGACAGGGACGAACACCGGGGAGCTGTTTTTT | CASSSDRTGTNTGELFF
NA | once | TRBJ2-7 | TRBV7-9 | TGTGCCAGCAGCTTAGTCAGGGCGGTCGGCTACGAGCAGTACTTC | CASSLVRAVGYEQYF
NA | NA | TRBJ2-7 | TRBV18 | TGTGCCAGCTCACCATCGTCAGGGGTAGGCGAGCAGTACTTC | CASSPSSGVGEQYF
NA | NA | TRBJ2-7 | TRBV6-5 | TGTGCCACCCAGGTCGGCTGGGAGCAGTACTTC | CATQVGWEQYF
TRBD2 | NA | TRBJ2-3 | TRBV7-9 | TGTGCCACCTCCTCTAGCGGAAACACAGATACGCAGTATTTT | CATSSSGNTDTQYF
NA | NA | TRBJ2-7 | TRBV27 | TGTGCCAGCAGTTCCCTCGACGGGGAATCCTACGAGCAGTACTTC | CASSSLDGESYEQYF
TRBD2 | NA | TRBJ2-3 | TRBV4-2 | TGTGCCAGCAGCCAGGAAACTAGCGGGGGTAGGGACACAGATACGCAGTATTTT | CASSQETSGGRDTDTQYF
NA | NA | TRBJ2-7 | TRBV5-5 | TGTGCCAGCAGCAAAGAGGGGGCGGGGCGAGCCTACGAGCAGTACTTC | CASSKEGAGRAYEQYF
NA | NA | TRBJ1-2 | TRBV5-4 | TGTGCCAGCAGCTACGACAGGCGAGGCTACACCTTC | CASSYDRRGYTF
TRBD2 | NA | TRBJ2-7 | TRBV6-1 | TGTGCCAGCAGTGTAACTAGCGACCGCTCGGGGGAGCAGTACTTC | CASSVTSDRSGEQYF
NA | NA | TRBJ2-1 | TRBV27 | TGTGCCAGCGGCCGGGAGACCTACTACAATGAGCAGTTCTTC | CASGRETYYNEQFF
NA | few | TRBJ2-3 | TRBV28 | TGTGCCAGCGGAACTACCACAGATACGCAGTATTTT | CASGTTTDTQYF
TRBD2 | NA | TRBJ2-7 | TRBV7-9 | TGTGCCAGCAGCTTAACTAGCGGGAGACCCTCCTACGAGCAGTACTTC | CASSLTSGRPSYEQYF
TRBD2 | NA | TRBJ2-7 | TRBV11-2 | TGTGCCAGCAGCCCAGGACTAGCGGGAGGCGAGCAGTACTTC | CASSPGLAGGEQYF
NA | NA | TRBJ2-5 | TRBV9 | TGTGCCAGCAGTATCTACAGCGGAAATCAAGAGACCCAGTACTTC | CASSIYSGNQETQYF
TRBD1 | NA | TRBJ2-7 | TRBV30 | TGTGCCTGGAATGAGGGGGCAAGTTTCGCCTACGAGCAGTACTTC | CAWNEGASFAYEQYF
NA | NA | TRBJ1-5 | TRBV2 | TGTGCCAGCACCGCGGGGAATAGCAATCAGCCCCAGCATTTT | CASTAGNSNQPQHF
NA | NA | TRBJ2-2 | TRBV28 | TGTGCCAGCAGTTTGAGGGCGGGTTGGGACACCGGGGAGCTGTTTTTT | CASSLRAGWDTGELFF
NA | NA | TRBJ1-5 | TRBV15 | TGTGCCACCCGAACGAGTCGGCAGGCTGGGCCGCAAGTTAATCAGCCCCAGCATTTT | CATRTSRQAGPQVNQPQHF
NA | few | TRBJ2-3 | TRBV6-5 | TGTGCCAGCAGTTCTCCACCGGTCCCACATACGCAGTATTTT | CASSSPPVPHTQYF
NA | NA | TRBJ2-3 | TRBV7-9 | TGTGCCAGCAGACAACGGCAGGGCACAGATACGCAGTATTTT | CASRQRQGTDTQYF
NA | NA | TRBJ2-7 | TRBV19 | TGTGCCAGTAGTATAGAAGTCGGGACCTACGAGCAGTACTTC | CASSIEVGTYEQYF
NA | NA | TRBJ2-1 | TRBV6-1 | TGTGCCGGCAGTGTATCGTCCTCCTACAATGAGCAGTTCTTC | CAGSVSSSYNEQFF
TRBD2 | NA | TRBJ2-1 | TRBV6-6 | TGTGCCAGCAGTTACCGCGATGCGGGAGGAAGCGATGAGCAGTTCTTC | CASSYRDAGGSDEQFF
TRBD1 | few | TRBJ1-1 | TRBV19 | TGTGCCAGCGGACAGGGGGTTACTGAAGCTTTCTTT | CASGQGVTEAFF
NA | NA | TRBJ2-1 | TRBV2 | TGTGCCAGCAGTGCGGCGGATCCGACTTACAATGAGCAGTTCTTC | CASSAADPTYNEQFF
NA | NA | TRBJ2-5 | TRBV2 | TGTGCCAGCTGGGATCTAGCTTCGGAGACCCAGTACTTC | CASWDLASETQYF
TRBD2 | NA | TRBJ2-7 | TRBV13 | TGTGCCAGCTCCGGACTAGCGGGAGTGGAGCAGTACTTC | CASSGLAGVEQYF
TRBD1 | few | TRBJ2-6 | TRBV14 | TGTGCCAGCAGCCAAGATTTCCCGGGACAGAGCTCTGGGGCCAACGTCCTGACTTTC | CASSQDFPGQSSGANVLTF
NA | NA | TRBJ1-2 | TRBV5-1 | TGCGCCAGCAGCCTCACCGGGACAATCTATGGCTACACCTTC | CASSLTGTIYGYTF
TRBD1 | NA | TRBJ1-2 | TRBV9 | TGTGCCAGCAGCGTAGCTTATGGGACAGGGAACTATGGCTACACCTTC | CASSVAYGTGNYGYTF
NA | once | TRBJ2-2 | TRBV6-7 | TGTGCCTGCTATAACCCTAGGTGGGAGCTGTTTTTT | CACYNPRWELFF
NA | few | TRBJ2-1 | TRBV5-1 | TGCGCCAGCAGTCACGGGAGAAACTCCTACAATGAGCAGTTCTTC | CASSHGRNSYNEQFF